This T cell receptor beta chain was retrieved from a study of siplizumab effects on memory and regulatory T cells. Assays covered roughly 100,000 TCR templates per sample. Sequencing used immunoSEQ multiplex PCR; TCRdb keeps in-frame clones, though not all of them. The table has roughly 75,000 clones, about 92% seen once. Germline V CDR1 and CDR2: SEHNR, FQNEAQ (reference sequence). V was clipped by 7 bases and J by 4 bases; unmatched bases: 4. The CDR3 spans 13 residues. The sequence derives from a human donor in good health. The sequencing input was CD8+ T cells sorted from blood. The chain employs TRBV7-9 and TRBJ1-1, with 9 bases aligning to TRBD1. The CDR3 region has the DNA TGTGCCAGCACCCTGGACAGGGGCACTGAAGCTTTCTTT. It codes for CASTLDRGTEAFF. The whole variable domain, remainder taken from reference TRBV7-9 and TRBJ1-1, is DTGVSQNPRHKITKRGQNVTFRCDPISEHNRLYWYRQTLGQGPEFLTYFQNEAQLEKSRLLSDRFSAERPKGSFSTLEIQRTEQGDSAMYLCASTLDRGTEAFFGQGTRLTVV.